The TCR beta chain under discussion was sequenced for a study of CD8 T cells in ankylosing spondylitis. Overall study findings and caveats: There was a TCR beta motif, made of fewer than 10 highly homologous variants, that appeared characteristic of ankylosing spondylitis blood.

TCRdb recomputed calls from the 5' RACE reads with MiXCR, one row per CDR3 protein. The sample lists almost 400,000 distinct CDR3 sequences, under 25% occurring once. V dropped 5 bases and J dropped 6 bases, with 12 bases sitting between them. Germline CDR1 and CDR2: MDHEN and SYDVKM. This CDR3 contains 13 residues. This clonotype was seen many times. The antigen is undetermined. The chain has TRBV28 and TRBJ2-3; weak D call: TRBD1 (6 bases). This receptor was obtained from a male donor with ankylosing spondylitis. Sequenced material: blood, either unsorted or a sorted T cell fraction (not recorded which). For the CDR3, the DNA is TGTGCCAGCAGTGACGCAGGGGAGGATACGCAGTATTTT. Translated, it gives CASSDAGEDTQYF.